This T cell receptor beta chain was recorded in a study of blood T cell repertoires in COVID-19. Study as a whole: Sites in the United States, Italy and Spain provided acute and convalescent COVID-19 samples. Sources were T cells, B-cell-depleted T cells, or PBMCs; the material itself was cDNA or gDNA.

The CDR3 sequence is 15 residues long. Germline assignment: CDR1 SGHRS and CDR2 YFSETQ. The V gene end was trimmed by 2 bases and the J gene end by 8 bases; junction bases not matched to a gene: 10. In the original workflow: Researchers report that nucleated cell counts were estimated from reference gene primer amplification. Only in-frame clones appear in the TCRdb table, and some are missing; sequencing was by immunoSEQ multiplex PCR. V and J calls and clone size are given by that table; D and trimming were obtained from the DNA. This repertoire shows about 280,000 clones, 85% found once; its top ten account for 4.5% to 5.5%.

The receptor comes from a man aged 45-65 years with active or convalescent COVID-19. Sequencing input: peripheral blood. J is TRBJ2-1 and V is TRBV5-1; 7 bases line up with TRBD2. The CDR3 protein is CASSLGLGQWDEQFF. Here the CDR3 DNA reads TGCGCCAGCAGCTTAGGACTAGGGCAATGGGATGAGCAGTTCTTC.